These T cell receptor beta chains were read from a single sample in a study of OX40 agonist ivuxolimab in advanced cancers. Using immunoSEQ multiplex PCR, the repertoire was profiled, and TCRdb retains in-frame clones only, with some absent. The sample comprises approximately 17,000 clones, about 86% of which are singletons, and 40% to 50% rests with the top ten. This sample comprised CD4+ or CD8+ T cells sorted from blood, obtained in a trial of the OX40 agonist ivuxolimab. These receptors originate from an adult with an advanced solid tumor such as melanoma, head and neck, liver or kidney cancer. The CDR3 runs from the conserved cysteine through the conserved F or W. A D gene is named only where the DNA matches it firmly. Not all rows give a size; the values are once, few, many and, for expanded clones, a class.

TRBV19	NA	NA	TRBJ1-1	CATSKRGQWDTEAFF	TGTGCCACCTCGAAACGCGGACAGTGGGACACTGAAGCTTTCTTT
TRBV5-4	NA	NA	TRBJ1-2	CASSLTDYGYTF	TGTGCCAGCAGCTTGACGGACTATGGCTACACCTTC
TRBV6-1	TRBD1	NA	TRBJ1-4	CASSQGAHEKLFF	TGTGCCAGCAGTCAGGGGGCGCATGAAAAACTGTTTTTT
TRBV4-3	NA	NA	TRBJ2-2	CASSQDRFTGELFF	TGCGCCAGCAGCCAAGATCGGTTCACCGGGGAGCTGTTTTTT
TRBV2	TRBD1	medium-sized	TRBJ1-3	CASQGGTIYF	TGTGCCAGCCAGGGGGGCACCATATATTTT
TRBV9	NA	NA	TRBJ1-3	CASSVTGSGNTIYF	TGTGCCAGCAGCGTAACCGGCTCTGGAAACACCATATATTTT
TRBV28	NA	NA	TRBJ1-2	CASTLRLWGANYGYTF	TGTGCCAGCACCCTGAGGCTTTGGGGAGCTAACTATGGCTACACCTTC
TRBV19	NA	once	TRBJ2-7	CASSIWDKSYEQYF	TGTGCCAGTAGTATTTGGGACAAATCCTACGAGCAGTACTTC
TRBV10-2	NA	NA	TRBJ1-1	CASNGKGKGLNTEAFF	TGCGCCAGCAATGGTAAAGGGAAGGGCTTGAACACTGAAGCTTTCTTT
TRBV7-9	NA	NA	TRBJ2-7	CASSPGLYEQYF	TGTGCCAGCAGCCCGGGCCTCTACGAGCAGTACTTC
TRBV6-6	NA	NA	TRBJ2-4	CASSPQGWENIQYF	TGTGCCAGCAGTCCTCAGGGGTGGGAAAACATTCAGTACTTC
TRBV7-9	TRBD1	NA	TRBJ2-2	CASSPGQEYTGELFF	TGTGCCAGCAGCCCGGGACAGGAGTACACCGGGGAGCTGTTTTTT
TRBV5-4	TRBD1	NA	TRBJ2-1	CASSEVQGAAYNEQFF	TGTGCCAGCAGCGAAGTACAGGGGGCGGCCTACAATGAGCAGTTCTTC
TRBV25-1	TRBD1	NA	TRBJ2-7	CASSPGTGLYEQYF	TGTGCCAGCAGCCCCGGGACAGGGCTCTACGAGCAGTACTTC
TRBV5-1	NA	once	TRBJ2-1	CASSYRYNEQFF	TGCGCCAGCAGCTACCGATACAATGAGCAGTTCTTC
TRBV18	NA	NA	TRBJ1-5	CASSPPGIQPQHF	TGTGCCAGCTCACCACCGGGTATTCAGCCCCAGCATTTT
TRBV6-5	TRBD2	NA	TRBJ2-3	CASRSTGGYTDTQYF	TGTGCCAGCAGATCAACGGGGGGGTACACAGATACGCAGTATTTT
TRBV9	NA	NA	TRBJ2-7	CASSGPFYEQYF	TGTGCCAGCAGCGGTCCCTTCTACGAGCAGTACTTC
TRBV15	NA	NA	TRBJ2-7	CATSRDGGYEQYF	TGTGCCACCAGCAGAGATGGGGGCTACGAGCAGTACTTC